A single sample is the source of the 9 T cell receptor beta chains below, sequenced in a study of T cell clonality in common variable immunodeficiency. Clones were sequenced by immunoSEQ multiplex PCR, and TCRdb holds only the in-frame ones, with some missing. The specimen gives 50,000 to 60,000 clones without singletons; the ten biggest hold roughly 5.9%. Specimen: peripheral blood mononuclear cells. The receptors shown here come from a person aged 18-70 years in good health.

Many counts were recorded for this clone. The CDR3 end lies 3 residues beyond the end of the read and is filled in from the germline J gene. The rearrangement uses TRBV28 and TRBJ2-2; 8 nucleotides align to TRBD1. V lost 6 bases to trimming and J lost 5 bases; unmatched junction nucleotides: 5. Germline V lookup: CDR1 MDHEN, CDR2 SYDVKM. CDR3 size: 14 residues. CDR3 in amino acids: CASRSQGATGELFF. The CDR3 DNA, read in part, is TGTGCCAGCAGATCCCAGGGGGCGACCGGGGAG.

This clone was detected many times. The CDR3 end falls 3 residues outside the read, so it is completed with the germline J gene. V is TRBV6-1 and J is TRBJ2-7, with D possibly being TRBD1 (6 bases). V lost 4 bases and J 0 bases, leaving 13 bases between the germline ends. The CDR3 loop spans 15 amino acids. Per the germline V gene, CDR1 is MNHNS and CDR2 is SASEGT. CDR3: CASSGRQDSSYEQYF. The covered CDR3 bases are TGTGCCAGCAGTGGGAGACAGGATAGCTCCTACGAG.

This clone was observed many times. The CDR3 end is not reached by the read, which stops 3 residues before it; the germline J gene fills it in. The gene calls are TRBV28 and TRBJ1-5, with TRBD1 matching 11 bases. V lost 10 bases, J lost 6 bases, and 8 bases stayed unmatched. This CDR3 comprises 14 residues. The V gene's germline CDR1 is MDHEN and CDR2 SYDVKM. The covered CDR3 bases are TGTGCCATCCGGTGGGGACAGGGGGTTCAGCCC. Its protein product is CAIRWGQGVQP. The whole CDR3 protein is CAIRWGQGVQPQHF.

This clone was picked up many times. The read terminates 3 residues ahead of where the CDR3 ends, so the germline J gene completes it. The gene calls are TRBV19 and TRBJ2-7, with 9 bases fitting TRBD1. Germline CDR1 and CDR2: LNHDA and SQIVND (reference sequence). The trim removed 3 bases at V and 4 bases at J, leaving 4 bases unmatched. This CDR3 is 14 amino acids long. The CDR3 loop is CASSMGQGGYEQYF. Partial CDR3 DNA: TGTGCCAGTAGTATGGGACAGGGAGGATACGAG.

This clone showed up many times. The DNA ends 3 residues before the CDR3 does, and the rest of the CDR3 is filled in from the germline J gene. The V gene is TRBV6-2 or TRBV6-3, the J gene TRBJ2-1; D gene uncertain. V was cut by 8 bases and J by 5 bases, with 10 bases left in between. The CDR3 spans 12 residues. CDR1 is MNHEY and CDR2 is SVGEGT in the germline V gene. The CDR3 loop is CASGSRDNEQFF. The CDR3 bases that were read are TGTGCCAGCGGTTCGCGAGACAATGAG.

This clone has a count of ten or more. The read is 3 residues too short to cover the CDR3 end, so that end is filled in from the germline J gene. The chain uses TRBV20-1 and TRBJ1-5, with 10 bases aligning to TRBD1. CDR1 is DFQATT and CDR2 is SNEGSKA in the germline V gene (reference sequence). With 4 bases clipped from V and 2 bases from J, the junction kept 11 bases outside the gene matches. The CDR3 length is 17 residues. The CDR3 is CSATTGGAGVGNQPQHF. Partial CDR3 DNA: TGCAGTGCTACGACAGGGGGCGCCGGGGTCGGCAATCAGCCC.

This clone was observed many times. The CDR3 extends 3 residues past the end of the read, so its final part is completed from the germline J gene. This chain connects TRBV5-1 to TRBJ1-5; 7 bases are shared with TRBD1. The ends lost 4 bases at V and 3 bases at J; junction bases unmatched: 4. The CDR3 is 14 amino acids. Germline assignment: CDR1 SGHRS and CDR2 YFSETQ. The DNA read from the CDR3 is TGCGCCAGCAGCGCGGGACAGCCCAATCAGCCC. Translating it yields CASSAGQPNQP. The whole CDR3 protein reads CASSAGQPNQPQHF.

Note on this clone: The CDR3 end is not reached by the read, which stops 3 residues before it; the germline J gene fills it in. The chain recombines TRBV6-1 with TRBJ2-1, with 8 bases fitting TRBD2. After removal of 4 bases from V and 4 bases from J, the junction contained 9 bases not matched to a gene. This CDR3 comprises 16 residues. Germline values: CDR1 MNHNS, CDR2 SASEGT. The CDR3 loop is CASSGVAGPLYNEQFF. CDR3 DNA (partial): TGTGCCAGCAGTGGAGTAGCGGGACCACTTTACAATGAG.

This clone was observed a few times. The read gets to within 3 residues of the CDR3 end, and the germline J gene fills in the rest. This sequence joins TRBV20-1 and TRBJ1-3; perhaps TRBD1 as D (5 bases). Germline V gene lookup returns CDR1 DFQATT and CDR2 SNEGSKA (reference sequence). This CDR3 is built from 13 residues. V lost 6 bases, J lost 0 bases, and 9 bases lay in between. The DNA read from the CDR3 is TGCAGTGCCGCTGACAGCTCTGGAAACACC. Its protein is CSAADSSGNT. The whole CDR3 reads CSAADSSGNTIYF.